This T cell receptor beta chain is from a study of blood T cell repertoires in COVID-19. Overall study: COVID-19 samples collected from the United States, Italy and Spain covered acute and convalescent phases.

This clone occurred a few times. Assay used: immunoSEQ multiplex PCR; TCRdb lists only in-frame clones, some missing. Of around 97,000 clones in the sample, almost 90% were seen once. The specimen sequenced was peripheral blood. This TCR was recovered from a human donor in a cohort sampled during active COVID-19.

The CDR3 reads CATWGLISSGNTIYF. For the CDR3, the DNA is TGTGCCACCTGGGGACTGATAAGCTCTGGAAACACCATATATTTT. The chain combines TRBV28 with TRBJ1-3; D might be TRBD1 (5 bases). The CDR3 runs 15 residues. Trimming pared 10 bases from V and 0 bases from J, leaving 16 bases between. Germline loops: CDR1 MDHEN, CDR2 SYDVKM.